These 21 T cell receptor beta chains share one sample of origin, sequenced in a study of blood T cell repertoires in COVID-19. Libraries were prepared by immunoSEQ multiplex PCR; TCRdb keeps only in-frame clonotypes and omits some of them. Among fewer than 110,000 clones listed, approximately 88% were seen once. Sequencing was done on a sample of peripheral blood. Every receptor here comes from a human donor in a cohort sampled during active COVID-19.

V gene TRBV12-3 or TRBV12-4 combines with J gene TRBJ2-7; possible D gene TRBD1, 5 bases. V gave up 3 bases and J gave up 2 bases, with 8 bases separating them. This CDR3 is built from 13 residues. The CDR3 protein is CASSLKGTYEQYV. In DNA form, the CDR3 reads TGTGCCAGCAGTTTGAAGGGGACCTACGAGCAGTACGTC.

The chain recombines TRBV2 with TRBJ2-7; 8 bases align to TRBD2. The CDR3 is made up of 12 amino acids. The ends lost 8 bases at V and 5 bases at J; junction bases unmatched: 5. Per the germline V gene, CDR1 is SNHLY and CDR2 is FYNNEI. The CDR3 region is CASGLAPHEQYF. The CDR3 DNA reads as TGTGCCAGCGGACTAGCTCCCCACGAGCAGTACTTC.

The V and J genes are TRBV10-3 and TRBJ2-5, with D possibly matching TRBD2 (6 bases). There are 12 residues in the CDR3. With 7 bases removed from V and 5 bases from J, the gap between germline ends came to 11 bases. CDR1 is ENHRY and CDR2 is SYGVKD in the germline V gene. CDR3 bases: TGTGCCATCAAATCTAGCGCCGAGACCCAGTACTTC. This encodes CAIKSSAETQYF.

This clone was detected a few times. The rearrangement links TRBV7-2 to TRBJ2-3, with 11 nucleotides matching TRBD2. CDR1 is SGHTA, CDR2 FQGNSA, per germline. The J segment lost 10 bases and the V segment lost 1 base, leaving 10 bases of the junction unmatched. The CDR3 has 16 residues. The CDR3 DNA is TGTGCCAGCAGCTTAGAAGGGACTAGCGGCGTTAGGGCGCAGTATTTT. Protein product: CASSLEGTSGVRAQYF.

This chain connects TRBV18 to TRBJ1-3, with unresolved D. With 2 bases removed from V and 0 bases from J, the gap between germline ends came to 5 bases. The CDR3 runs to 14 residues. Per germline, CDR1 KGHSH and CDR2 LQKENI. The chain's CDR3 is CASSPADSGNTIYF. Written as DNA, the CDR3 is TGTGCCAGCTCACCAGCGGACTCTGGAAACACCATATATTTT. Variable domain in full (rest from reference TRBV18 and TRBJ1-3): NAGVMQNPRHLVRRRGQEARLRCSPMKGHSHVYWYRQLPEEGLKFMVYLQKENIIDESGMPKERFSAEFPKEGPSILRIQQVVRGDSAAYFCASSPADSGNTIYFGEGSWLTVV.

This chain uses TRBV3-1 (or the pseudogene TRBV3-2) with TRBJ2-5; no definite D call. V lost 0 bases, J lost 2 bases, and 10 bases lay in between. The CDR3 consists of 15 residues. Germline V gene sequence: CDR1 LGHDT, CDR2 YNNKEL (reference sequence). The CDR3 DNA sequence: TGTGCCAGCAGCCAAGATTTAACAGTACAAGAGACCCAGTACTTC. Its protein is CASSQDLTVQETQYF.

V and J are TRBV7-9 and TRBJ1-5; no clear D gene. Trimming took 0 bases from V and 0 from J, leaving 9 bases between them. The CDR3 is 16 residues long. CDR1 is SEHNR, CDR2 FQNEAQ, per germline (reference sequence). As DNA, the CDR3 is TGTGCCAGCAGCTTAGCATCCGGGTATAGCAATCAGCCCCAGCATTTT. It specifies CASSLASGYSNQPQHF.

The CDR3 sequence: CATRPDRVNQPQHF. DNA for the CDR3: TGTGCCACCCGACCGGACAGGGTCAATCAGCCCCAGCATTTT. The rearrangement uses TRBV6-5 and TRBJ1-5, with 8 bases lining up with TRBD1. The J segment lost 3 bases and the V segment lost 10 bases, leaving 8 bases of the junction unmatched. CDR3 size: 14 residues. The V gene's germline CDR1 is MNHEY and CDR2 SVGAGI.

The J gene is TRBJ1-1, the V gene TRBV2; 8 nucleotides match TRBD1. This CDR3 region has 14 residues. CDR1 is SNHLY and CDR2 is FYNNEI in the germline V gene. The CDR3 DNA reads as TGTGCAAGCGATGGAACAGGGGGAGGCACTGAAGCTTTCTTT. Protein sequence: CASDGTGGGTEAFF. The full variable domain, rest sourced from reference TRBV2 and TRBJ1-1, is EPEVTQTPSHQVTQMGQEVILRCVPISNHLYFYWYRQILGQKVEFLVSFYNNEISEKSEIFDDQFSVERPDGSNFTLKIRSTKLEDSAMYFCASDGTGGGTEAFFGQGTRLTVV.

This sequence joins TRBV10-3 and TRBJ2-3, with D maybe TRBD1 (5 bases). The CDR3 has 13 amino acids. From germline, CDR1 is ENHRY and CDR2 SYGVKD. V gave up 3 bases and J gave up 8 bases, with 12 bases separating them. In DNA form, the CDR3 reads TGTGCCATCAGTGAATCGACAGTTCTTACGCAGTATTTT. Translating gives CAISESTVLTQYF.

The genes are TRBV6-2 or TRBV6-3 and TRBJ2-5; D not certain. There are 12 residues in the CDR3. V was shortened by 4 bases and J by 4 bases, with 7 bases between the two germline ends. Germline V gene data show CDR1 as MNHEY and CDR2 as SVGEGT. In nucleotides, the CDR3 is TGTGCCAGCAGTTCCCCGGGAGAGACCCAGTACTTC. The encoded protein is CASSSPGETQYF.

A few counts support this clone. This chain joins TRBV5-1 and TRBJ2-2; 9 positions agree with TRBD2. The CDR3 spans 15 residues. Germline-derived CDR1 and CDR2 are SGHRS and YFSETQ. The trim removed 4 bases at V and 5 bases at J, leaving 6 bases unmatched. The CDR3 protein is CASSPVAGVTGELFF. For the CDR3, the DNA is TGCGCCAGCAGCCCGGTAGCGGGAGTGACCGGGGAGCTGTTTTTT. Supplemented by reference TRBV5-1 and TRBJ2-2, the full variable domain reads KAGVTQTPRYLIKTRGQQVTLSCSPISGHRSVSWYQQTPGQGLQFLFEYFSETQRNKGNFPGRFSGRQFSNSRSEMNVSTLELGDSALYLCASSPVAGVTGELFFGEGSRLTVL.

The rearrangement links TRBV18 to TRBJ1-1; TRBD1 agrees at 7 bases. CDR1 is KGHSH and CDR2 is LQKENI in the germline V gene. CDR3 length: 13 residues. With 2 bases clipped from V and 8 bases from J, the junction kept 5 bases outside the gene matches. CDR3 DNA sequence: TGTGCCAGCTCACCAATAGGGACAGAGGAAGCTTTCTTT. Translating it yields CASSPIGTEEAFF. The full variable domain, with the rest looked up from reference TRBV18 and TRBJ1-1, is NAGVMQNPRHLVRRRGQEARLRCSPMKGHSHVYWYRQLPEEGLKFMVYLQKENIIDESGMPKERFSAEFPKEGPSILRIQQVVRGDSAAYFCASSPIGTEEAFFGQGTRLTVV.

The J gene is TRBJ1-2, the V gene TRBV4-3, with D unresolved. The germline gives CDR1 LGHNA, CDR2 YSLEER. This CDR3 region has 15 residues. Between the trimmed V and J ends, which lost 1 base and 5 bases, there was a span of 14 bases. The CDR3 is CASSQGYRVPYGYTF. In DNA form, the CDR3 reads TGCGCCAGCAGCCAAGGATATCGGGTTCCTTATGGCTACACCTTC.

The chain links TRBV30 to TRBJ1-5; D remains ambiguous. CDR3 length: 13 residues. Germline V gives CDR1 GTSNPN, CDR2 SVGIG (reference sequence). V was clipped by 5 bases and J by 4 bases, with 12 bases between them. DNA of the CDR3: TGTGCCTGGTCACGGGTCCTAAATCAGCCCCAGCATTTT. This codes for CAWSRVLNQPQHF.

The chain recombines TRBV4-3 with TRBJ1-2; 8 bases map to TRBD1. The CDR3 is 18 amino acids. Germline CDR1 LGHNA, CDR2 YSLEER. The ends lost 3 bases at V and 1 base at J; junction bases unmatched: 13. In nucleotides, the CDR3 is TGCGCCAGCAGCCACCTACCAGGGACAGGCCATTTTAACTATGGCTACACCTTC. Its translation: CASSHLPGTGHFNYGYTF.

The rearrangement links TRBV13 to TRBJ2-2; weak D call: TRBD2 (6 bases). Deletions cut 3 bases from V and 10 bases from J, with 15 bases between. The CDR3 has 14 amino acids. The germline V gene encodes CDR1 PRHDT and CDR2 FYEKMQ (reference sequence). CDR3 coding DNA: TGTGCCAGCAGCTTGTGGGGAGGCGGGGCGGAGCTGTTTTTT. It codes for CASSLWGGGAELFF.

This clone showed up just once. The junction departs from the called germline gene at one end, perhaps through a read error. The chain recombines TRBV7-7 with TRBJ2-5; TRBD2 is a possible D gene (6 bases). The CDR3 contains 16 residues. Germline CDR1 and CDR2: SSHAT and FNYEAQ (reference sequence). The DNA for the CDR3 is TGTGCTAGCAGCTTGGGAGGAGGGGCTTCCCAAGAGACCCAGTACTTC. It specifies CASSLGGGASQETQYF.

The chain uses TRBV11-2 and TRBJ2-2; D perhaps matches TRBD2 (7 bases). Trimming removed 5 bases at V and 4 bases at J, with 14 bases between. The germline CDR1 and CDR2 sequences are SGHAT and FQNNGV. The CDR3 loop spans 15 amino acids. The CDR3 sequence is CASSTGLGGTGELFF. The CDR3 DNA reads TGTGCCAGCAGCACCGGACTAGGGGGCACCGGGGAGCTGTTTTTT. The whole variable domain, filled in from reference TRBV11-2 and TRBJ2-2, reads EAGVAQSPRYKIIEKRQSVAFWCNPISGHATLYWYQQILGQGPKLLIQFQNNGVVDDSQLPKDRFSAERLKGVDSTLKIQPAKLEDSAVYLCASSTGLGGTGELFFGEGSRLTVL.

A few counts support this clone. The chain has TRBV19 and TRBJ2-7, with 8 bases lining up with TRBD2. The CDR3 totals 18 residues. V shed 6 bases, J shed 6 bases, and the junction held 22 bases outside the gene matches. Germline lookup yields CDR1 LNHDA and CDR2 SQIVND (reference sequence). The CDR3, as DNA: TGTGCCAGTAGGCGGACTAGCACCGTCGAAACCTACGGTTCCGAGCAGTACTTC. It translates to CASRRTSTVETYGSEQYF.

The V call is TRBV30, the J call TRBJ1-1, with 8 nucleotides matching TRBD1. CDR3 length: 14 residues. V trimming: 2 bases; J trimming: 5 bases; junction bases outside the gene matches: 7. Per germline, CDR1 GTSNPN and CDR2 SVGIG (reference sequence). The CDR3 nucleotides are TGTGCCTGGAGTTCTAGGCAGGGGGCGACTGAAGCTTTCTTT. Protein product: CAWSSRQGATEAFF.